The rows below give T cell receptor beta chains drawn from one sample of a study of T cell repertoires in cytomegalovirus infection. Using its own MiXCR run on the reads, TCRdb lists one record per CDR3 protein. The sample holds some 320,000 distinct CDR3 sequences, just under 30% seen once. These receptors are not linked to any known antigen. The specimen was cultured PBMCs, collected from culture after CMV antigen stimulation. Receptors originate from a human donor in good health (CMV status not recorded). Some clones in this sample may be carry-over from other donors' samples. CDR3s leave out the opening cysteine and the closing phenylalanine or tryptophan.

>TRBJ2-7|TRBV6-6
ASMYRDRSYEQY
>TRBJ2-2|TRBV20-1
SASRGRGTGELF
>TRBJ1-3|TRBV30
AWSPSTGVAIY
>TRBJ1-1|TRBV10-3
AITQGGMNTEAF
>TRBJ1-1|TRBV28
ASSSFDGDTEAF
>TRBJ2-1|TRBV20-1
SASHSTVRGGEQF
>TRBJ1-5|TRBV6-2/TRBV6-3
ASSKRVRQGNQPQH
>TRBJ1-5|TRBV28
ASSLGQGTYQPQH
>TRBJ1-4|TRBV7-6
ASSSRPEGEKLF
>TRBJ1-2|TRBV29-1
SVEDVGQATSNYGYT
>TRBJ1-1|TRBV2
ASRGTGDTEAF
>TRBJ2-2|TRBV7-3
ASSATINTGELF
>TRBJ1-1|TRBV7-8
ASSWGQQDTEAF
>TRBJ2-2|TRBV6-6
ASSGKGRGSDTGELF
>TRBJ1-6|TRBV11-2
ASSTLDGPGGALH
>TRBJ2-1|TRBV3-1
ASTRIAGGHEQF